The 8 T cell receptor beta chains given below trace back to one sample, sequenced in a study of PD-L1 blockade in urothelial cancer. Profiling relied on immunoSEQ multiplex PCR, and the TCRdb table lists in-frame clones only, not all of them. This sample yields tens of thousands of clones, of which about nine tenths are seen a single time; about 10% belongs to the top ten. Documented time point: peripheral blood 6 weeks after treatment start. The sequencing here drew on PBMCs, taken around atezolizumab (anti-PD-L1) treatment. These receptors were collected from a man in his fifties or sixties with urothelial cancer.

This rearrangement joins TRBV4-1 to TRBJ2-7; D call uncertain. CDR3 size: 14 residues. Germline V gene sequence: CDR1 MGHRA, CDR2 YSYEKL. V dropped 1 base and J dropped 4 bases, with 11 bases sitting between them. CDR3 coding DNA: TGCGCCAGCAGCCAAGCCGACAACCCATACGAGCAGTACTTC. Encoded protein: CASSQADNPYEQYF.

The chain couples TRBV6-1 to TRBJ1-3; 7 nucleotides match TRBD1. V shed 10 bases, J shed 9 bases, and the junction held 9 bases outside the gene matches. This CDR3 has 12 residues. Germline values: CDR1 MNHNS, CDR2 SASEGT. CDR3 nucleotides: TGTGCCACGGGACAGCGGGCCGTCACCATATATTTT. This encodes CATGQRAVTIYF.

The V and J genes are TRBV18 and TRBJ2-7, with 8 positions matching TRBD1. Germline-derived CDR1 and CDR2 are KGHSH and LQKENI. After removal of 4 bases from V and 2 bases from J, the junction contained 7 bases not matched to a gene. The CDR3 has 15 residues. In DNA, the CDR3 is TGTGCCAGCTCACAACCGGGACAGGACACCTACGAGCAGTACTTC. This sequence encodes CASSQPGQDTYEQYF. The full variable domain, with the rest looked up from reference TRBV18 and TRBJ2-7, is NAGVMQNPRHLVRRRGQEARLRCSPMKGHSHVYWYRQLPEEGLKFMVYLQKENIIDESGMPKERFSAEFPKEGPSILRIQQVVRGDSAAYFCASSQPGQDTYEQYFGPGTRLTVT.

The chain joins TRBV18 to TRBJ2-5; no clear D gene. The V end was cut by 3 bases, the J end by 3 bases, with 8 bases between. The CDR3 spans 13 residues. The germline CDR1 and CDR2 sequences are KGHSH and LQKENI. The CDR3 nucleotides are TGTGCCAGCTCACCGGGCCAGGAAGAGACCCAGTACTTC. Its protein is CASSPGQEETQYF.

This sequence joins TRBV30 and TRBJ1-4; TRBD1 might be the D (5 bases). The CDR3 contains 16 residues. V lost 2 bases to trimming and J lost 0 bases, with 13 bases between them. Germline lookup yields CDR1 GTSNPN and CDR2 SVGIG (reference sequence). The CDR3 nucleotides are TGTGCCTGGAGTTTAAGGGGATCAGCAACTAATGAAAAACTGTTTTTT. Encoded protein: CAWSLRGSATNEKLFF.

The CDR3, as DNA: TGTGCCAGCAGCCAAGAAGAGGAGGGCTCTAATTCACCCCTCCACTTT. Protein: CASSQEEEGSNSPLHF. This chain joins TRBV4-2 and TRBJ1-6; D gene ambiguous. Trimming cost V 0 bases and J 6 bases, with 12 bases left between them. The CDR3 covers 16 residues. Germline values: CDR1 LGHNA, CDR2 YNFKEQ.

The rearrangement joins TRBV5-6 to TRBJ2-5; D call uncertain. This CDR3 contains 13 residues. Germline CDR1 and CDR2: SGHDT and YYEEEE. Deletions cut 2 bases from V and 4 bases from J, with 9 bases between. CDR3 bases: TGTGCCAGCAGCTTCCTAGTTTTAGAGACCCAGTACTTC. Translated: CASSFLVLETQYF. Full variable domain (rest looked up from reference TRBV5-6 and TRBJ2-5): DAGVTQSPTHLIKTRGQQVTLRCSPKSGHDTVSWYQQALGQGPQFIFQYYEEEERQRGNFPDRFSGHQFPNYSSELNVNALLLGDSALYLCASSFLVLETQYFGPGTRLLVL.

The V and J genes are TRBV19 and TRBJ2-1, with D perhaps TRBD2 (5 bases). V lost 10 bases to trimming and J lost 6 bases, with 25 bases between them. Germline CDR1 reads LNHDA; CDR2 reads SQIVND (reference sequence). CDR3 length: 16 residues. The CDR3 coding sequence is TGTGCCACCTGTAGTTTTGCGGGCCACCTGGGCAATGAGCAGTTCTTC. It yields the protein CATCSFAGHLGNEQFF.